This T cell receptor beta chain was retrieved from a study of T-cell memory formation after mild COVID-19. Overall study findings and caveats: While clones contracting from day 15 to 85 were balanced between CD4 and CD8, later expanders leaned CD4+.

TCRdb redid the calling of the 5' RACE reads with MiXCR, one entry per CDR3 protein. Of some 200,000 distinct CDR3 sequences listed, about a fifth are singletons. Trimming removed 1 base at V and 3 bases at J, with 7 bases between. CDR3 size: 13 residues. The V gene's germline CDR1 is LGHNA and CDR2 YSLEER. For this clonotype: Its target is unknown.

The clonotype originates from an adult woman who had mild COVID-19 (a few samples of this study predate the infection). Cell type and time point are not known. The sample was PBMCs or a T cell subset sorted from them (not recorded which). The chain couples TRBV4-3 to TRBJ2-7, with a tentative D call TRBD1 (5 bases). The CDR3 loop is CASSQGQHYEQYF. DNA for the CDR3: TGCGCCAGCAGCCAAGGACAGCACTACGAGCAGTACTTC.